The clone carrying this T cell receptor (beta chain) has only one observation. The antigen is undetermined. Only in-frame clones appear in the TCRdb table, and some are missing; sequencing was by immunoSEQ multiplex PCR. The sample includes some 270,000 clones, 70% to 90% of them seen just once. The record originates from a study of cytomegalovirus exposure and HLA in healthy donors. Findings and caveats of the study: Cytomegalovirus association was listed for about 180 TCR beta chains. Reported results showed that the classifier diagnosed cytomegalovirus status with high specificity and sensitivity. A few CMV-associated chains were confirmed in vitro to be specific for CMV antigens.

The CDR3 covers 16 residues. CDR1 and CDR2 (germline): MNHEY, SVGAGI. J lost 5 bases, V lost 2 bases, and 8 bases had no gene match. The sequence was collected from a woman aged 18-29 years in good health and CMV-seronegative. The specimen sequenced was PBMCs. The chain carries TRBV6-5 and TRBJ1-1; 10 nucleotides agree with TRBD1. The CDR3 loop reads CASSYPGQGGPTEAFF. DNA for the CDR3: TGTGCCAGCAGTTACCCTGGACAGGGGGGACCAACTGAAGCTTTCTTT.